This T cell receptor beta chain derives from a study of CD8 T cells in ankylosing spondylitis. Quantitative 5'-RACE with molecular barcodes was used to make the TCR beta libraries. One entry per CDR3 protein results from TCRdb running MiXCR on the 5' RACE reads. The sample holds approximately 550,000 distinct CDR3 sequences, about 13% seen once. Study outcomes and limitations: In ankylosing spondylitis blood, a motif of eight highly homologous TCR beta variants appeared characteristic.

For this clonotype: Its antigen is still unknown.

The germline gives CDR1 SGHAT, CDR2 FQNNGV. V was cut by 5 bases and J by 1 base, with 13 bases left in between. The CDR3 runs 15 residues. The TCR comes from a male donor with ankylosing spondylitis. The chain carries TRBV11-2 and TRBJ2-3; perhaps TRBD2 as D (6 bases). Sequencing used blood, either unsorted or a sorted T cell fraction (not recorded which). The CDR3 loop reads CASSISGHGTDTQYF. The CDR3, as DNA: TGTGCCAGCAGCATTAGCGGCCACGGCACAGATACGCAGTATTTT.